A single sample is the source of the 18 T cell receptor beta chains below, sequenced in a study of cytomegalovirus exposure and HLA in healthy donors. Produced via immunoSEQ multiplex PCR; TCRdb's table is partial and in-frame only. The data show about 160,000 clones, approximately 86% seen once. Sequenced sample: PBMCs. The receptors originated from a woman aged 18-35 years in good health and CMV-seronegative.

This CDR3 is CAWSRGDRDQETQYF. In DNA form, the CDR3 reads TGTGCCTGGAGCCGAGGGGACAGAGACCAAGAGACCCAGTACTTC. V and J are TRBV30 and TRBJ2-5; TRBD1 agrees at 7 bases. Per germline, CDR1 GTSNPN and CDR2 SVGIG (reference sequence). The ends lost 3 bases at V and 0 bases at J; junction bases unmatched: 7. This CDR3 is built from 15 residues.

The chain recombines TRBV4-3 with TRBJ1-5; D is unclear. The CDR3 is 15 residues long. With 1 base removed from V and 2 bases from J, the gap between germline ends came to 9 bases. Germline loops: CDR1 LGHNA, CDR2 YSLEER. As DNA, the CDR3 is TGCGCCAGCAGCCAAGCGGGCGGGGGCAATCAGCCCCAGCATTTT. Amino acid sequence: CASSQAGGGNQPQHF.

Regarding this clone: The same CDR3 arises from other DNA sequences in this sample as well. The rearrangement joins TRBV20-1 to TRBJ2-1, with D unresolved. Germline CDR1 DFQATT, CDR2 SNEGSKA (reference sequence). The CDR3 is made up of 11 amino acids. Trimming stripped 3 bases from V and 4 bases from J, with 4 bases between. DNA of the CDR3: TGCAGTGCTAGTTCTTACAATGAGCAGTTCTTC. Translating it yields CSASSYNEQFF.

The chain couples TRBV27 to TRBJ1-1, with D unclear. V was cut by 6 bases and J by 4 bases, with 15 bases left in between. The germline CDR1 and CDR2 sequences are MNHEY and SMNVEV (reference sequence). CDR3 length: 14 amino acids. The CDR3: CASRPILDTTEAFF. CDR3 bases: TGTGCCAGCAGACCCATACTTGACACCACTGAAGCTTTCTTT.

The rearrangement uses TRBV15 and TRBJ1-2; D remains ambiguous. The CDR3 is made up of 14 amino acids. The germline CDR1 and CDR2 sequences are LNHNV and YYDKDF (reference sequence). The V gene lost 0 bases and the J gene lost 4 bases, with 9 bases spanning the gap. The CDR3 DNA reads TGTGCCACCAGCAGAGATAGCGGTACCTATGGCTACACCTTC. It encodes CATSRDSGTYGYTF.

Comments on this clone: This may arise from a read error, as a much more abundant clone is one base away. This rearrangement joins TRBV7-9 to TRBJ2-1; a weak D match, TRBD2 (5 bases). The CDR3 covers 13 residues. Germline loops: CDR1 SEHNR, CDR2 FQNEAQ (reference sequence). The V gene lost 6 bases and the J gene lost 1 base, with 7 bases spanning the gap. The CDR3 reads CASSPGSYNEQFF. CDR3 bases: TGTGCCAGCAGTCCGGGATCCTACAATGAGCAGTTCTTC.

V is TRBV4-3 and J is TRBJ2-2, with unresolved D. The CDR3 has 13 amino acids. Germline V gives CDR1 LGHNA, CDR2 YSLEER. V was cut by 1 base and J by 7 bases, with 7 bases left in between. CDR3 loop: CASSQAGFGELFF. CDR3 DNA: TGCGCCAGCAGCCAAGCGGGTTTCGGGGAGCTGTTTTTT.

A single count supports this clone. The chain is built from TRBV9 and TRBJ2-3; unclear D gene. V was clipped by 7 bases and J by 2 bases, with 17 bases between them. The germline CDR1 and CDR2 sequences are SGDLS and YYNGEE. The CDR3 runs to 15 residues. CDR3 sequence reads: CASGLTERFTDTQYF. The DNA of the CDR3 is TGTGCCAGCGGGCTGACCGAACGCTTCACAGATACGCAGTATTTT.

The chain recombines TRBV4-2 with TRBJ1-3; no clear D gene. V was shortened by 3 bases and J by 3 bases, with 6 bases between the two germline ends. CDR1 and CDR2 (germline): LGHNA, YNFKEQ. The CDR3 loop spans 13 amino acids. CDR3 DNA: TGTGCCAGCAGCCATTACTTTGGAAACACCATATATTTT. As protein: CASSHYFGNTIYF.

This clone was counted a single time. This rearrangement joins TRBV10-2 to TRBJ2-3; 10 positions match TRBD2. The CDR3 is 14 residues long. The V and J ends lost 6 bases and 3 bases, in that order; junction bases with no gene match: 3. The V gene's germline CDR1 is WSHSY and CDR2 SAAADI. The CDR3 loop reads CASRSGGATDTQYF. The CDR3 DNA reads TGCGCCAGCAGAAGCGGGGGGGCGACAGATACGCAGTATTTT.

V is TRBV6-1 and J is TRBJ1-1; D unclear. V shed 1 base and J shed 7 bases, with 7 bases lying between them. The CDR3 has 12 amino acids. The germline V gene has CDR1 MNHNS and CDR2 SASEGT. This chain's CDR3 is CASSEGEFEAFF. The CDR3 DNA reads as TGTGCCAGCAGTGAAGGTGAGTTTGAAGCTTTCTTT.

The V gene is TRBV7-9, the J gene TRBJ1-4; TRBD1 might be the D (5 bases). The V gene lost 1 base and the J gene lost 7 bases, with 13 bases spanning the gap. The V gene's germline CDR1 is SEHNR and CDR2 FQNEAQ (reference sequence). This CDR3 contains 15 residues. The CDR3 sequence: CASSLGMGLVEKLFF. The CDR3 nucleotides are TGTGCCAGCAGCTTAGGTATGGGACTCGTTGAAAAACTGTTTTTT.

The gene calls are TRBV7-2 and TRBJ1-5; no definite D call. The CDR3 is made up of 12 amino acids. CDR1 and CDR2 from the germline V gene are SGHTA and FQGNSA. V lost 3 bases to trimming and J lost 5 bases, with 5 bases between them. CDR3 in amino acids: CASSFGDQPQHF. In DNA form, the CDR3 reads TGTGCCAGCAGCTTCGGGGATCAGCCCCAGCATTTT.

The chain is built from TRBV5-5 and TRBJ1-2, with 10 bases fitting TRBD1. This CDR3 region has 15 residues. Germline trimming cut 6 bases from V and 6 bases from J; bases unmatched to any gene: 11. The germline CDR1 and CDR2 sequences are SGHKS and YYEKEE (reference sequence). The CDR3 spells CASTLTGGWGDGYTF. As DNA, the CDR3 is TGTGCCAGCACCCTGACAGGGGGCTGGGGTGATGGCTACACCTTC.

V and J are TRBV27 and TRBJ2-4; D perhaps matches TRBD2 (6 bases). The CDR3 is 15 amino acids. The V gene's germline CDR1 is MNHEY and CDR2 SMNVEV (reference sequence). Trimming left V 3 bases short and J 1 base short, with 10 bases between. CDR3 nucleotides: TGTGCCAGCAGTTTGGGGAGGTCGGCCAAAAACATTCAGTACTTC. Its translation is CASSLGRSAKNIQYF.

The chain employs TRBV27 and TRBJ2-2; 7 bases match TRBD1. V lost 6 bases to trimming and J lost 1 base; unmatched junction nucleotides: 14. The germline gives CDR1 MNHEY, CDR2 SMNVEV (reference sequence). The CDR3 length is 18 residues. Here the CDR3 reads CASSWTGTITLNTGELFF. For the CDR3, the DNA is TGTGCCAGCAGCTGGACAGGAACCATCACCTTGAACACCGGGGAGCTGTTTTTT.

The CDR3 DNA sequence: TGTGCCAGCAGCTTAGCCAGGGGGTCCTGGCCTGGCACAGATACGCAGTATTTT. Amino acids: CASSLARGSWPGTDTQYF. The chain links TRBV7-2 to TRBJ2-3; 7 bases are shared with TRBD1. The germline V gene encodes CDR1 SGHTA and CDR2 FQGNSA. This CDR3 is built from 18 residues. Trimming at V came to 0 bases and at J to 1 base, leaving 10 bases not matched to a gene.

The CDR3 sequence: CASSLPTGRTTGYTF. The CDR3 nucleotides are TGTGCCAGCAGCTTACCGACGGGACGGACTACGGGCTACACCTTC. The J gene is TRBJ1-2, the V gene TRBV5-4; D may be TRBD1 (5 bases). Germline-derived CDR1 and CDR2 are SGHNT and YYREEE (reference sequence). The V gene lost 2 bases and the J gene lost 8 bases, with 19 bases spanning the gap. The CDR3 extends over 15 amino acids.